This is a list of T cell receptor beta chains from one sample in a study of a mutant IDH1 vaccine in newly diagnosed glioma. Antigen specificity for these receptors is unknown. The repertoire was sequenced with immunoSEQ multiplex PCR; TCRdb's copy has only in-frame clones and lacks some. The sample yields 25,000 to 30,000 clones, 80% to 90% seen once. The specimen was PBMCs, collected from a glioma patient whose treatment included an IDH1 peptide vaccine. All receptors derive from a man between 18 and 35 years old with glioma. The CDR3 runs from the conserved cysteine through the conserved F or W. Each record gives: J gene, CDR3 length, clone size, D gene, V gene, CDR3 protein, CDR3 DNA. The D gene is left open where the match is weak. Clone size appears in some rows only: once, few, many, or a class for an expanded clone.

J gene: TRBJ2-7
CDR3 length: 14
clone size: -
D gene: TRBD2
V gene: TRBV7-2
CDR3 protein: CASSLVAGTYEQYF
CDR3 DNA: TGTGCCAGCAGCTTAGTAGCGGGTACCTACGAGCAGTACTTC

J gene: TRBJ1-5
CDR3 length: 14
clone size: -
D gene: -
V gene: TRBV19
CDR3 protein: CASNFGASNQPQHF
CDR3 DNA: TGTGCCAGTAATTTCGGGGCCAGCAATCAGCCCCAGCATTTT

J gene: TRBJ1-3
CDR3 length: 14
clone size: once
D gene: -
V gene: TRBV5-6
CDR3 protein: CASSFRGAGNTIYF
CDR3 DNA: TGTGCCAGCAGCTTCAGAGGAGCTGGAAACACCATATATTTT

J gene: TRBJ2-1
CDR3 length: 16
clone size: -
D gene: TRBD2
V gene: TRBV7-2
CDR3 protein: CASSSASGLANNEQFF
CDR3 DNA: TGTGCCAGCAGCTCAGCCTCCGGACTAGCCAACAATGAGCAGTTCTTC

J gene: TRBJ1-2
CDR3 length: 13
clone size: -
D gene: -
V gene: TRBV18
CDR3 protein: CASSPSRVAGYTF
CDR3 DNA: TGTGCCAGCTCACCATCCAGGGTGGCTGGCTACACCTTC

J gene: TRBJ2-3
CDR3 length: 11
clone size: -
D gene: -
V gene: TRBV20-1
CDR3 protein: CSARTLLTQYF
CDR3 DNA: TGCAGTGCTAGGACGCTTTTAACGCAGTATTTT

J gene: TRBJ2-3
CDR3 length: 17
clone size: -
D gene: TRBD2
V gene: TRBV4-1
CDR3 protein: CASRLSGGRSRTDTQYF
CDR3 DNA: TGCGCCAGCAGGCTTTCCGGCGGGAGGAGCCGCACAGATACGCAGTATTTT

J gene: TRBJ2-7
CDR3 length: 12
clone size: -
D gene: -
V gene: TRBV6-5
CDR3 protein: CASSQWEGEQYF
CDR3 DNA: TGTGCCAGCAGCCAATGGGAAGGCGAGCAGTACTTC

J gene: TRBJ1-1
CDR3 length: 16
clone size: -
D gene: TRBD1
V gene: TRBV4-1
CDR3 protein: CASSQINRGGNTEAFF
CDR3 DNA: TGCGCCAGCAGCCAAATTAACAGGGGGGGGAACACTGAAGCTTTCTTT

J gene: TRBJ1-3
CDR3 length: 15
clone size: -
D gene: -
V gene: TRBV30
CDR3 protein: CAWSLGGNSGNTIYF
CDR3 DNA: TGTGCCTGGAGCCTGGGGGGAAACTCTGGAAACACCATATATTTT

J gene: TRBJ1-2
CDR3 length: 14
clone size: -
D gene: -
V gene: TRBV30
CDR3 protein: CAWSGDGGNYGYTF
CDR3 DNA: TGTGCCTGGAGTGGGGACGGAGGAAACTATGGCTACACCTTC